One T cell receptor (beta chain) is described in this entry. The count of this clone is one. This clone's antigen is unknown. Per-nucleotide qualities are absent, and no much larger clonotype sits a single base away. The germline V gene yields LGHNA for CDR1 and YNFKEQ for CDR2. The CDR3 contains 17 residues, cysteine and phenylalanine counted. Just the 51-base CDR3 DNA is kept, in frame starting at base 1. Trimming removed 4 bases from V and 5 bases from J; the gene matches leave 9 bases unexplained. Receptor libraries were prepared by the immunoSEQ multiplex PCR assay. The hsTCRB Kit was used according to the manufacturer's protocol to amplify rearranged TCR beta chain sequences. An Illumina MiSeq was used to sequence the TCRB libraries. As for the original processing: Demultiplexing, trimming and gene mapping were performed with the kit vendor's proprietary platform. The immuneACCESS repertoire file appears here via TCRdb, limited to in-frame rearrangements. These files lack a portion of the clones; in checked studies, under half of the deficit traces to unresolved V genes, and the cause of the others is not known. Clone size and V and J calls were adopted from that table, with D and trimming inferred from the DNA. The sample table shows tens of thousands of clones, and over 75% are seen once. More than 4.5% of the sample is taken by the ten largest.

The time point tag for this specimen amounts to: week 47, end of study. Each vaccine dose was 300 ug of a 20-mer mutant IDH1 peptide in Montanide, given subcutaneously with topical imiquimod. Across visits V03 through V10, patients got a total of eight vaccinations, given in weeks 1, 3, 5, 7, 11, 15, 19 and 23. The donors had newly diagnosed IDH1-mutant astrocytomas of WHO grade 3 or 4 that showed loss of nuclear ATRX. The samples were drawn from NOA16, a multicentre, single-arm, open-label phase I trial in Germany that tested a mutant IDH1 peptide vaccine in humans for the first time. Genomic DNA for TCRB sequencing was isolated from EDTA blood with the DNeasy Blood and Tissue Kit. The data were taken from a study of a mutant IDH1 vaccine in newly diagnosed glioma (dated by TCRdb to the early 2020s). With regard to the full study: Vaccination was initiated 4-6 weeks after radiotherapy alone, or concurrently with temozolomide cycles in the chemotherapy-containing groups. The approximately 30 treated patients were around 60% male and about 38% female, with a mean age of around 40 years. Peripheral blood was drawn at six visits: V03 (baseline), V05, V07, V10, V12 and V13. Prior to enrollment, standard therapy consisting of radiotherapy alone, temozolomide alone, or radiochemotherapy with temozolomide had been administered to patients, with the combination being received by most patients. For exploratory analyses, 25 treated patients had longitudinal TCRB deep sequencing done wherever samples were available. Visit V12 was the week-35 safety follow-up and visit V13 was the week-47 end of study. Summary of the overall study and its limitations: Pseudoprogression seemed to be unrelated to changes in the top peripheral T cell clonotypes found by TCRB sequencing. Vaccine-induced immune responses across multiple MHC alleles were detected in approximately 93% of patients. The authors stated that sample limitations prevented analyses of patient blood samples from being reproduced. PBMC samples for TCRB deep sequencing were selected based on availability.

The rearrangement joined TRBV4-2 to TRBJ2-1, and 12 junction bases match TRBD2. This specimen consisted of PBMCs, obtained from a glioma patient whose treatment included an IDH1 peptide vaccine. The TCR sequence derives from a man in his forties or fifties with glioma. The CDR3 region: CASSLRLAGDLDNEQFF. Here is the DNA: TGTGCCAGCAGCCTTAGACTAGCGGGGGACCTTGACAATGAGCAGTTCTTC.